A single T cell receptor beta chain is shown here with its context. What this receptor recognizes is not known. No per-base quality is available; no much larger clone lies one base away. This specimen belongs to a study of T cell responses to AZD1222 COVID-19 vaccine (dated by TCRdb to the early 2020s). Study-wide context: A total of more than 230 trial participants underwent TCR sequencing, of whom 200 to 220 had received two doses of AZD1222 and approximately 26 had received two doses of the MenACWY control vaccine. Trial participants were enrolled by age into 18-55, 56-69 and 70-plus year subgroups, with about 150, 28 and 57 TCR-sequenced participants respectively. Beyond this particular receptor, the publication reports: Because no day 14 peak-response samples were available, repertoires were characterized only after the peak T cell response. Reportedly, almost half of the unique spike-specific TCRs recognized epitopes lying outside the regions that are mutated in the B.1.351 and B.1.1.7 variants. CD4 TCRs associated with the vaccine covered the entire spike protein, and the dominant responses were in regions 160-218 and 743-854. Participants were mostly white British and included more females than males, and it was suggested by the authors that clonal diversity may have been underestimated. Only six or seven AZD1222 recipients were SARS-CoV-2 seropositive at baseline, limiting conclusions about previously exposed vaccinees. A significant rise in spike-specific TCR breadth and depth was observed after two AZD1222 doses relative to day 0 and relative to MenACWY recipients. The 56-69-year group was small, and its depth increase did not reach significance, likely because of low power.

V is shortened by 5 bases, J by 7 bases, and the region joining them spans 14 bases. Sequences LNHDA (CDR1) and SQIVND (CDR2) are obtained from the germline V gene (reference sequence). Inclusive of the bounding cysteine and phenylalanine, the CDR3 is 13 residues long. Only CDR3 DNA remains: 39 bases, in frame from the first base. The sample's time point label is to be understood as: about 28 days (+/-7) after the second vaccine dose. AZD1222 recipients given second doses at about 4 weeks or at about 12 weeks were pooled, since spike-specific TCR depth and breadth were not found to differ between the two schedules. Samples from vaccinated people were obtained from the UK trials COV001 and COV002, which included a single-blind randomized controlled phase 2/3 trial of AZD1222 (ChAdOx1 nCoV-19) in healthy adults. Trial participant PBMC samples were collected at day 0 and day 28 after the second dose for TCRbeta chain sequencing.

The CDR3 regions of human TCRbeta chains were analyzed by immunosequencing. The authors processed their data as follows. TCRs in the repertoires were compared against a reference library of SARS-CoV-2-specific TCRs that had been generated with the MIRA antigen-specificity platform. Breadth meant the fraction of unique TCRs that were SARS-CoV-2-associated, whereas depth meant the fraction of total T cells that were SARS-CoV-2-associated. Using the MIRA data, each spike-specific TCR was mapped to the spike region that the TCR reacts to and placed in a CD4 or CD8 class. Log10-transformed breadth and depth values were compared by one-way ANOVA with Sidak's multiple comparisons tests. TCRdb stores this immuneACCESS table with in-frame sequences only. Part of the clones is absent; in the studies checked, under half of the shortfall reflects unresolved V genes, and no reason is known for the rest. The DNA was the basis for D and trimming; V, J and clone size are from that table. The table for this sample lists 150,000 or so clones; about 92% of them were counted only once. Of the sample, 1.3% falls within the top ten clones.

The sample in question was peripheral blood, obtained 28 days after the second AZD1222 dose. The V gene is TRBV19 and the J gene is TRBJ1-2; perhaps TRBD1 is the D gene, with 5 bases matching. This clonotype was obtained from an adult who received the AZD1222 COVID-19 vaccine. The CDR3 region has the sequence CASSGGGPSGYTF. The DNA reads as follows: TGTGCCAGTAGTGGGGGGGGTCCGAGTGGCTACACCTTC.